A single sample is the source of the 22 T cell receptor beta chains below, sequenced in a study of T cells in Graves' hyperthyroidism and ophthalmopathy. Amplification yielded TCR beta CDR3 regions, with RNA transcripts as the source. HTBI primers were used for first-round RT-PCR of the TCR CDR3. TCRdb independently ran MiXCR on the multiplex PCR reads; one entry per CDR3 protein. This table has hundreds of thousands of distinct CDR3 sequences, more than 14% appearing once. Sequenced input: blood. The receptors originated from a woman aged 45-59 years with Graves' ophthalmopathy.

This clonotype occurred many times. This sequence joins TRBV14 and TRBJ1-1, with a tentative D call TRBD1 (6 bases). The length of the CDR3 is 15 residues. Trimming removed 5 bases at V and 2 bases at J, with 15 bases between. Germline values: CDR1 SGHDN, CDR2 FVKESK. CDR3 nucleotide sequence: TGTGCCAGCAGCGCATCGGGACACCCAAACACTGAAGCTTTCTTT. It specifies CASSASGHPNTEAFF.

Only a few counts were recorded for this clonotype. In nucleotides, the CDR3 is TGCAGCATCCCCGTCGATAATTCACCCCTCCACTTT. Amino acid sequence: CSIPVDNSPLHF. The chain recombines TRBV29-1 with TRBJ1-6; no definite D call. Germline CDR1 SQVTM, CDR2 ANQGSEA. V shed 8 bases and J shed 5 bases, with 10 bases lying between them. The CDR3 has 12 residues.

This clonotype was seen ten or more times. The rearrangement uses TRBV28 and TRBJ1-4; the match to TRBD1 covers 8 bases. The V gene's germline CDR1 is MDHEN and CDR2 SYDVKM. With V trimmed by 2 bases and J by 7 bases, 9 bases remained unmatched. This CDR3 spans 16 amino acids. The CDR3 bases are TGTGCCAGCAGTTTAACACAGGGGGAGGTTACTGAAAAACTGTTTTTT. Amino acids: CASSLTQGEVTEKLFF.

The J gene is TRBJ2-7, the V gene TRBV6-2 or TRBV6-3; D gene unclear. Trimming took 4 bases from V and 4 from J, leaving 20 bases between them. Looked up from germline, CDR1 is MNHEY and CDR2 is SVGEGT. CDR3 length: 16 residues. This CDR3 reads CASSSEGSRPVYEQYF. In DNA, the CDR3 is TGTGCCAGCAGTTCTGAAGGTAGCAGACCTGTTTACGAGCAGTACTTC.

The table lists this clonotype with many counts. The chain links TRBV18 to TRBJ1-1; D call uncertain. This CDR3 contains 13 residues. Germline V gene sequence: CDR1 KGHSH, CDR2 LQKENI. The germline V and J ends were trimmed by 3 bases and 6 bases, with 11 bases remaining between them. The CDR3 sequence: CASSPLLGSEAFF. In DNA form, the CDR3 reads TGTGCCAGCTCACCCTTGTTAGGGTCTGAAGCTTTCTTT. The full variable domain, in which reference TRBV18 and TRBJ1-1 provide the parts outside the CDR3, is NAGVMQNPRHLVRRRGQEARLRCSPMKGHSHVYWYRQLPEEGLKFMVYLQKENIIDESGMPKERFSAEFPKEGPSILRIQQVVRGDSAAYFCASSPLLGSEAFFGQGTRLTVV.

This clonotype was seen many times. The chain uses TRBV7-6 and TRBJ2-2, with D perhaps matching TRBD2 (6 bases). The CDR3 totals 17 residues. Trimming pared 5 bases from V and 5 bases from J, leaving 21 bases between. Per the germline V gene, CDR1 is SGHVS and CDR2 is FNYEAQ. The CDR3 protein is CASSPSRKGGPTGELFF. CDR3 DNA: TGTGCCAGCAGCCCGTCTCGCAAGGGAGGTCCAACCGGGGAGCTGTTTTTT.

In this sample, this clonotype turned up a few times. The genes are TRBV6-2 or TRBV6-3 and TRBJ2-1, with a tentative D call TRBD1 (6 bases). This CDR3 contains 14 residues. Germline V gives CDR1 MNHEY, CDR2 SVGEGT. The V end was cut by 4 bases, the J end by 5 bases, with 12 bases between. CDR3 in amino acids: CASSSWDNDNEQFF. The CDR3 DNA sequence: TGTGCCAGCAGTTCTTGGGACAACGACAATGAGCAGTTCTTC.

This clonotype was found a few times. The chain has TRBV5-4 and TRBJ2-3; TRBD2 aligns across 13 bases. CDR1 and CDR2 from the germline V gene are SGHNT and YYREEE (reference sequence). V dropped 3 bases and J dropped 6; count of bases not matched to a gene: 7. CDR3 size: 16 residues. The CDR3 sequence: CASSSRTSGRGDTQYF. The CDR3 coding sequence is TGTGCCAGCAGCTCCAGGACTAGCGGGAGAGGGGATACGCAGTATTTT.

This clonotype appeared a few times. The chain employs TRBV7-9 and TRBJ2-7; 11 bases are shared with TRBD2. CDR1 and CDR2 (germline): SEHNR, FQNEAQ (reference sequence). Trimming removed 5 bases from V and 9 bases from J; junction bases left unmatched: 6. CDR3 length: 13 residues. The CDR3: CASSILAGEGQYF. CDR3 DNA: TGTGCCAGCAGCATACTAGCGGGAGAAGGGCAGTACTTC.

At least ten counts were recorded for this clonotype. This chain uses TRBV5-1 with TRBJ2-7; D possibly corresponds to TRBD1 (5 bases). The V end lost 1 base, the J end lost 5 bases, and 16 bases lay between the germline ends. There are 15 residues in the CDR3. CDR1 and CDR2 (germline): SGHRS, YFSETQ. The DNA for the CDR3 is TGCGCCAGCAGCTTGCGGCAGGGCCCTTCCAACGAGCAGTACTTC. Translated, it gives CASSLRQGPSNEQYF.

This clonotype was recorded many times. The V gene is TRBV7-2, the J gene TRBJ2-3, with D maybe TRBD2 (5 bases). Germline V CDR1 and CDR2: SGHTA, FQGNSA. With 0 bases removed from V and 4 bases from J, the gap between germline ends came to 17 bases. This CDR3 spans 17 amino acids. The CDR3 sequence is CASSLASAKAAPDTQYF. CDR3 coding DNA: TGTGCCAGCAGCTTAGCTAGCGCCAAGGCGGCCCCAGATACGCAGTATTTT.

This clonotype was detected many times. V and J are TRBV7-9 and TRBJ2-1; 15 nucleotides match TRBD2. V lost 5 bases to trimming and J lost 7 bases; unmatched junction nucleotides: 12. CDR1 is SEHNR and CDR2 is FQNEAQ in the germline V gene (reference sequence). The CDR3 has 18 amino acids. DNA of the CDR3: TGTGCCAGCAGCGCCTTTGGGACTAGCGGGAGGATCGGTAATGAGCAGTTCTTC. Amino acids: CASSAFGTSGRIGNEQFF. Together with reference TRBV7-9 and TRBJ2-1, the CDR3 gives the full variable domain: DTGVSQNPRHKITKRGQNVTFRCDPISEHNRLYWYRQTLGQGPEFLTYFQNEAQLEKSRLLSDRFSAERPKGSFSTLEIQRTEQGDSAMYLCASSAFGTSGRIGNEQFFGPGTRLTVL.

There are a few counts of this clonotype. V gene TRBV3-1 combines with J gene TRBJ1-1; no clear D. Trimming shortened V by 1 base and J by 1 base, and 13 bases separated the two germline ends. This CDR3 spans 16 amino acids. Germline CDR1 and CDR2: LGHDT and YNNKEL (reference sequence). CDR3 region: CASSQVWVWGNTEAFF. DNA of the CDR3: TGTGCCAGCAGCCAAGTTTGGGTATGGGGGAACACTGAAGCTTTCTTT. Full variable domain (missing parts from reference TRBV3-1 and TRBJ1-1): DTAVSQTPKYLVTQMGNDKSIKCEQNLGHDTMYWYKQDSKKFLKIMFSYNNKELIINETVPNRFSPKSPDKAHLNLHINSLELGDSAVYFCASSQVWVWGNTEAFFGQGTRLTVV.

This clonotype was counted at least ten times. V gene TRBV6-1 combines with J gene TRBJ2-7; D unresolved. The length of the CDR3 is 15 residues. Trimming cost V 0 bases and J 4 bases, with 13 bases left between them. CDR1 and CDR2 (germline): MNHNS, SASEGT. CDR3 DNA: TGTGCCAGCAGTGAAGCCACAGCAGGCGGTTACGAGCAGTACTTC. It translates to CASSEATAGGYEQYF.

This clonotype was seen a handful of times. The rearrangement links TRBV28 to TRBJ1-6; D is ambiguous. V was clipped by 8 bases and J by 5 bases, with 10 bases between them. CDR1 and CDR2 (germline): MDHEN, SYDVKM. CDR3 length: 13 residues. For the CDR3, the DNA is TGTGCCAGCCGTGGGATGAATAATTCACCCCTCCACTTT. It translates to CASRGMNNSPLHF.

This clonotype has ten or more counts. The chain is built from TRBV9 and TRBJ2-6, with D perhaps matching TRBD2 (6 bases). Germline CDR1 and CDR2: SGDLS and YYNGEE. The V end lost 0 bases, the J end lost 3 bases, and 7 bases lay between the germline ends. This CDR3 has 15 amino acids. This CDR3 is CASSVAGVGANVLTF. CDR3 sequence (DNA): TGTGCCAGCAGCGTAGCGGGGGTTGGGGCCAACGTCCTGACTTTC.

This clonotype came up a few times. Just one base apart from a much larger clone, this may be a read error. The CDR3 sequence is CASRDKLTLNEQFF. CDR3 nucleotides: TGTGCCAGCCGCGATAAGCTAACACTCAATGAGCAGTTCTTC. J is TRBJ2-1 and V is TRBV28, with D hard to call. The CDR3 contains 14 residues. The germline CDR1 and CDR2 sequences are MDHEN and SYDVKM. Between the trimmed V and J ends, which lost 8 bases and 6 bases, there was a span of 17 bases.

Many counts were recorded for this clonotype. The chain joins TRBV28 to TRBJ2-1; tentatively, D is TRBD2 (6 bases). V was cut by 7 bases and J by 7 bases, with 11 bases left in between. The CDR3 covers 12 residues. Looked up from germline, CDR1 is MDHEN and CDR2 is SYDVKM. DNA of the CDR3: TGTGCCAGCAACATAGGGAGGAATGAGCAGTTCTTC. Its translation: CASNIGRNEQFF. Filled out from reference TRBV28 and TRBJ2-1, the complete variable domain reads DVKVTQSSRYLVKRTGEKVFLECVQDMDHENMFWYRQDPGLGLRLIYFSYDVKMKEKGDIPEGYSVSREKKERFSLILESASTNQTSMYLCASNIGRNEQFFGPGTRLTVL.

This clonotype was detected only a few times. The chain combines TRBV5-5 with TRBJ2-4; no reliable D call. V was clipped by 4 bases and J by 0 bases, with 14 bases between them. Germline values: CDR1 SGHKS, CDR2 YYEKEE (reference sequence). The CDR3 has 16 residues. CDR3 in DNA: TGTGCCAGCAGCCAACGTGGAGATCTAGCCAAAAACATTCAGTACTTC. Translating gives CASSQRGDLAKNIQYF.

This clonotype has only a few counts. Given a much more abundant clone one base away, this may be a read error. The V and J genes are TRBV2 and TRBJ1-1; a possible D gene is TRBD1 (6 bases). Germline V gene sequence: CDR1 SNHLY, CDR2 FYNNEI. V shed 8 bases and J shed 7 bases, with 17 bases lying between them. This CDR3 is 13 amino acids long. CDR3 nucleotides: TGTGCCAGCCTTGACGGGGGGGGCCTTGAAGCTTTCTTT. This sequence encodes CASLDGGGLEAFF.

This rearrangement joins TRBV25-1 to TRBJ2-7; no clear D gene. Germline CDR1 is MGHDK and CDR2 is SYGVNS. This CDR3 is 11 amino acids long. V lost 8 bases to trimming and J lost 7 bases, with 12 bases between them. CDR3 sequence reads: CASSVVWEQYF. The CDR3 nucleotides read TGTGCCAGCTCGGTCGTTTGGGAGCAGTACTTC.

This clonotype was seen ten or more times. The chain recombines TRBV5-1 with TRBJ2-5; TRBD1 agrees at 7 bases. Germline assignment: CDR1 SGHRS and CDR2 YFSETQ. V lost 4 bases, J lost 2 bases, and 8 bases stayed unmatched. This CDR3 spans 15 amino acids. CDR3 protein: CASSITGAVQETQYF. The CDR3 DNA follows: TGCGCCAGCAGCATAACAGGGGCAGTACAAGAGACCCAGTACTTC.